This section outlines one T cell receptor (beta chain) sequence together with its context. Its antigen is currently unknown. The sample is drawn from a study of cytomegalovirus exposure and HLA in healthy donors. Overall study findings and caveats: Among the CMV-associated chains, a few were confirmed in vitro as specific for CMV antigens.

PCR involved 60 Vbeta and 13 Jbeta primers. The table came from immunoSEQ multiplex PCR; TCRdb's copy has only in-frame clones and leaves some out. The sample contains under 150,000 clones, 64% of which appear only once. There are 15 residues in the CDR3. V lost 2 bases and J lost 4, with 17 bases in between. Germline-derived CDR1 and CDR2 are SQVTM and ANQGSEA. The material sequenced was PBMCs. This clonotype was obtained from a woman in her 40s in good health and CMV-seronegative. The rearrangement uses TRBV29-1 and TRBJ1-1; the D gene is possibly TRBD1 (6 bases). The DNA for the CDR3 is TGCAGCGTTGAACCCCATACAGGGTTGGGCACTGAAGCTTTCTTT. Its translation is CSVEPHTGLGTEAFF. The whole variable domain, remainder taken from reference TRBV29-1 and TRBJ1-1, is SAVISQKPSRDICQRGTSLTIQCQVDSQVTMMFWYRQQPGQSLTLIATANQGSEATYESGFVIDKFPISRPNLTFSTLTVSNMSPEDSSIYLCSVEPHTGLGTEAFFGQGTRLTVV.